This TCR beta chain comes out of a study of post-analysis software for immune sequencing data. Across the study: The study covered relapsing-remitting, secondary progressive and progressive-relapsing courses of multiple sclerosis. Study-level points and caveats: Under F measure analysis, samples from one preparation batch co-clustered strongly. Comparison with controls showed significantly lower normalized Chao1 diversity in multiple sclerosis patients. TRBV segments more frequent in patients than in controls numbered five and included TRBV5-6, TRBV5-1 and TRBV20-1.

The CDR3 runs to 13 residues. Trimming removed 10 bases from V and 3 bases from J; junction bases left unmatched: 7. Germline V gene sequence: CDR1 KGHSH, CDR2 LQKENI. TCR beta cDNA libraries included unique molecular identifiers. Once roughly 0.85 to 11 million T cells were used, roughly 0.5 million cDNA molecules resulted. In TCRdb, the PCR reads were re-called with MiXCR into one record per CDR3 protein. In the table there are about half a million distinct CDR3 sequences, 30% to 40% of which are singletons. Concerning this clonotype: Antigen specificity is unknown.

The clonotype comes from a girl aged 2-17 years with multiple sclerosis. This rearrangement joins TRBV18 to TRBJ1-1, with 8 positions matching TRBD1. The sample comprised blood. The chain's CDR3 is CATTGDRHTEAFF. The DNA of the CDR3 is TGTGCCACTACTGGGGACAGGCACACTGAAGCTTTCTTT. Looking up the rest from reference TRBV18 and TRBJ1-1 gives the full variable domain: NAGVMQNPRHLVRRRGQEARLRCSPMKGHSHVYWYRQLPEEGLKFMVYLQKENIIDESGMPKERFSAEFPKEGPSILRIQQVVRGDSAAYFCATTGDRHTEAFFGQGTRLTVV.